Relative to its sample, the clone carrying this T cell receptor beta chain is medium-sized. From germline, CDR1 is SNHLY and CDR2 FYNNEI. CDR3 size: 16 residues. V lost 4 bases and J lost 6, with 19 bases in between. The data belong to a study of early T cells in non-severe SARS-CoV-2 infection. TCRdb analysed the 5' RACE reads with MiXCR anew, one entry per CDR3 protein. The data contain 45,000 to 55,000 distinct CDR3 sequences, approximately 10% of them singletons. The specimen was whole blood. This sequence was found in an adult who was a healthcare worker with PCR-confirmed SARS-CoV-2 infection or an uninfected control (not recorded which). This chain connects TRBV2 to TRBJ2-1; weak D call: TRBD1 (6 bases). The chain's CDR3 is CASSAPGVRMGNEQFF. The CDR3 nucleotides read TGTGCCAGCAGTGCCCCAGGGGTTCGTATGGGCAATGAGCAGTTCTTC. The whole variable domain, remainder taken from reference TRBV2 and TRBJ2-1, is EPEVTQTPSHQVTQMGQEVILRCVPISNHLYFYWYRQILGQKVEFLVSFYNNEISEKSEIFDDQFSVERPDGSNFTLKIRSTKLEDSAMYFCASSAPGVRMGNEQFFGPGTRLTVL.